What follows are 12 T cell receptor beta chains derived from one specimen sequenced in a study of blood T cell repertoires in COVID-19 (dated by TCRdb to 2019 to 2021). The library was generated by the immunoSEQ multiplex PCR assay. Held by TCRdb, this immuneACCESS table contains in-frame sequences only and omits some clones. Under half of the omission traces to an unresolved V gene where checked; the cause of the rest is unknown. A total of 250,000 to 300,000 clones appear in this sample, approximately 91% of them only once. The ten largest clones take up over 9% of the sample. The sequencing sample was made of peripheral blood. The origin of the receptors is a woman in her twenties or thirties with COVID-19, enrolled during active disease.

The chain combines TRBV2 with TRBJ2-2; 7 bases align to TRBD2. Germline V gives CDR1 SNHLY, CDR2 FYNNEI. J lost 5 bases, V lost 1 base, and 4 bases had no gene match. The CDR3 has 15 amino acids. The CDR3 loop is CASSEGGGPTGELFF. The CDR3 region has the DNA TGTGCCAGCAGTGAAGGGGGAGGGCCGACCGGGGAGCTGTTTTTT.

About this clone: Other nucleotide sequences from this sample produce the same CDR3. The chain links TRBV5-1 to TRBJ2-1; TRBD2 matches 10 bases. There are 15 residues in the CDR3. V shed 0 bases, J shed 4 bases, and the junction held 1 base outside the gene matches. Per the germline V gene, CDR1 is SGHRS and CDR2 is YFSETQ. CDR3 in amino acids: CASSLGTSGYNEQFF. For the CDR3, the DNA is TGCGCCAGCAGCTTGGGGACTAGCGGTTACAATGAGCAGTTCTTC.

The genes are TRBV2 and TRBJ1-2; D is unresolved. The CDR3 is 14 residues long. Deletions cut 4 bases from V and 4 bases from J, with 13 bases between. The germline CDR1 and CDR2 sequences are SNHLY and FYNNEI. CDR3 in DNA: TGTGCCAGCAGTGGAGAGGGAGGCGGCTATGGCTACACCTTC. As protein: CASSGEGGGYGYTF.

V and J are TRBV7-9 and TRBJ1-2, with D uncertain. Trimming removed 2 bases from V and 4 bases from J, with 17 bases in between. The CDR3 has 16 residues. Germline CDR1 is SEHNR and CDR2 is FQNEAQ (reference sequence). CDR3: CASSLRRIGEGYGYTF. CDR3 DNA: TGTGCCAGCAGCTTACGAAGGATTGGTGAGGGCTATGGCTACACCTTC.

The chain combines TRBV6-1 with TRBJ2-3; tentatively, D is TRBD2 (6 bases). There are 14 residues in the CDR3. Germline CDR1 MNHNS, CDR2 SASEGT. Trimming took 7 bases from V and 2 from J, leaving 13 bases between them. CDR3 sequence: CASIKEGNTDTQYF. The CDR3 DNA reads TGTGCCAGCATCAAGGAGGGGAACACAGATACGCAGTATTTT.

This chain joins TRBV28 and TRBJ2-7; 9 bases line up with TRBD2. Germline CDR1 is MDHEN and CDR2 is SYDVKM. The CDR3 has 15 residues. Unmatched junction bases numbered 6, after V lost 3 bases and J lost 3 bases. CDR3 nucleotide sequence: TGTGCCAGCAGTTTTTTAAGCGGGGGGTTCTACGAGCAGTACTTC. It translates to CASSFLSGGFYEQYF.

The rearrangement uses TRBV5-5 and TRBJ1-2, with D perhaps TRBD1 (6 bases). Trimming left V 4 bases short and J 1 base short, with 11 bases between. CDR1 and CDR2 from the germline V gene are SGHKS and YYEKEE (reference sequence). The CDR3 has 14 amino acids. CDR3 DNA sequence: TGTGCCAGCAGCGCCGACAGGATTAACTATGGCTACACCTTC. Encoded protein: CASSADRINYGYTF.

The rearrangement uses TRBV27 and TRBJ2-1; TRBD2 matches 13 bases. This CDR3 has 17 residues. Per the germline V gene, CDR1 is MNHEY and CDR2 is SMNVEV (reference sequence). J gave up 6 bases and V 6 bases, and 11 bases lay outside the gene matches. The CDR3 bases are TGTGCCAGCAGAATACTAGCGGGAGGGCCAACGCGCAATGAGCAGTTCTTC. Translating it yields CASRILAGGPTRNEQFF.

This sequence joins TRBV7-9 and TRBJ1-4, with D hard to call. CDR3 length: 12 amino acids. Per germline, CDR1 SEHNR and CDR2 FQNEAQ (reference sequence). Trimming removed 5 bases from V and 7 bases from J, with 8 bases in between. This CDR3 reads CASSRGGEKLFF. CDR3 sequence (DNA): TGTGCCAGCAGCAGAGGAGGTGAAAAACTGTTTTTT.

This clone was seen once. The V call is TRBV5-1, the J call TRBJ2-2; 7 positions match TRBD1. The germline V gene encodes CDR1 SGHRS and CDR2 YFSETQ. V lost 3 bases and J lost 7; bases outside the gene matches: 9. CDR3 size: 15 residues. CDR3 bases: TGCGCCAGCAGCTACTCCGGGACAGCGGACGGGGAGCTGTTTTTT. As protein: CASSYSGTADGELFF.

The chain links TRBV11-2 to TRBJ2-3, with 7 bases aligning to TRBD2. The V segment lost 3 bases and the J segment 4 bases; nucleotides outside the gene matches: 7. Germline CDR1 is SGHAT and CDR2 is FQNNGV. This CDR3 is built from 15 residues. The CDR3: CASSLGGRMSDTQYF. CDR3 nucleotide sequence: TGTGCCAGCAGCTTGGGCGGGAGAATGTCAGATACGCAGTATTTT.

The gene calls are TRBV30 and TRBJ2-1, with a weak D call TRBD1 (6 bases). Germline V gene lookup returns CDR1 GTSNPN and CDR2 SVGIG (reference sequence). The CDR3 sequence is 13 residues long. Trimming left V 2 bases short and J 10 bases short, with 15 bases between. As DNA, the CDR3 is TGTGCCTGGAGTTCGCACGGACAGACAGAGCAGTTCTTC. This gives the protein CAWSSHGQTEQFF.